The present T cell receptor beta chain was sequenced within a study of blood T cell repertoires in COVID-19. The wider study: The analysed material was cDNA or gDNA that came from T cells, B-cell-depleted T cells, or PBMCs.

The V end lost 3 bases, the J end lost 3 bases, and 11 bases lay between the germline ends. The CDR3 spans 14 residues. CDR1 is KGHSH and CDR2 is LQKENI in the germline V gene. Profiled with immunoSEQ multiplex PCR; TCRdb holds only in-frame clones, not every one. The sample includes approximately 96,000 clones, roughly 88% of them seen just once. This clonotype was sampled from a woman older than 75 with acute or convalescent COVID-19. The sample taken for sequencing was peripheral blood. The V call is TRBV18, the J call TRBJ1-1; no clear D gene. This CDR3 is CASSPDFGHTEAFF. The CDR3, as DNA: TGTGCCAGCTCACCCGACTTCGGTCACACTGAAGCTTTCTTT.